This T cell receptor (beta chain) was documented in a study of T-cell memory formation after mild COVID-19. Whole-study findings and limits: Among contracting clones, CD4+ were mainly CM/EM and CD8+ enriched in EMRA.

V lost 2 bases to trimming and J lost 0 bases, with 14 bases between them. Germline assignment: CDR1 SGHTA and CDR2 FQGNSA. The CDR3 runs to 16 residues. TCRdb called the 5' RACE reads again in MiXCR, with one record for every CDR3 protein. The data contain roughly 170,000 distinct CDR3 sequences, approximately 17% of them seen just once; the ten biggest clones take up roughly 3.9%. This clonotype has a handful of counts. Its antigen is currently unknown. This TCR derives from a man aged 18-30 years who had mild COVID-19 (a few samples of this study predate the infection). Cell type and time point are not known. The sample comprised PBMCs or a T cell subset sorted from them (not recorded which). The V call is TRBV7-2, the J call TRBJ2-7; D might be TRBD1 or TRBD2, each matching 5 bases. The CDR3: CASSLSGAGFSYEQYF. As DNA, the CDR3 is TGTGCCAGCAGCTTATCTGGGGCGGGCTTCTCCTACGAGCAGTACTTC.